This T cell receptor beta chain was captured in a study of cytomegalovirus exposure and HLA in healthy donors. Study conclusions and caveats: V- and J-gene trimming in TCR beta was tied to a missense DCLRE1C variant by an analysis performed later. For most TCR beta V segments, an earlier analysis put the productive rate at about 87% or about 30% of the time. Cytomegalovirus status, reportedly, was diagnosed with high specificity and sensitivity by the classifier. Despite most TCR sequences being rare, some public TCRs occurred in many donors.

The CDR3 covers 16 residues. Trimming removed 3 bases from V and 9 bases from J; junction bases left unmatched: 12. The germline gives CDR1 SGHTA, CDR2 FQGNSA. The PCR employed 60 Vbeta primers together with 13 Jbeta primers. Clones were sequenced by immunoSEQ multiplex PCR, and TCRdb holds only the in-frame ones, with some missing. The sample carries roughly 120,000 clones, over 60% recorded once. In this sample, this clone turned up once. What it binds is unknown. The chain is built from TRBV7-2 and TRBJ2-1; 9 bases fit TRBD2. The receptor comes from a woman aged 55-75 years in good health and CMV-seropositive. Sample: PBMCs. CDR3 in DNA: TGTGCCAGCAGCTTCACGGGCTTGGGCGGGAGGGTTGAGCAGTTCTTC. Protein product: CASSFTGLGGRVEQFF.